This T cell receptor (beta chain) was captured by sequencing in a study of shared clonotypes between healthy human individuals. The CDR3 contains 16 residues. Trimming took off 2 bases at V and 1 base at J, with 14 bases between the two ends. Germline lookup yields CDR1 SGHRS and CDR2 YFSETQ. The protocol was immunoSEQ multiplex PCR, while the TCRdb copy is restricted to in-frame clones and leaves out a portion. The sample lists 450,000 to 650,000 clones, roughly 79% occurring once. The chain couples TRBV5-1 to TRBJ2-3; perhaps D is TRBD1 or TRBD2 (5 bases each). Sequencing was done on a sample of PBMCs. The sequence derives from a woman aged 40 to 55 in good health. Some clones in this sample may be carry-over from other donors' samples. CDR3 sequence (DNA): TGCGCCAGCAGCTTCACCGGGACCGGAGGCACAGATACGCAGTATTTT. It translates to CASSFTGTGGTDTQYF.